The text below deals with one TCR beta chain. There is no known antigen for this receptor. Within one base of it there is no much larger clone, and no base qualities were kept. The immunoSEQ Assay, a bias-controlled multiplex PCR, was used to amplify TCRbeta CDR3 regions from genomic DNA. The paper's data handling went like this. The number of nucleated cells in each sample was estimated by amplification of reference gene primers within the assay. To quantify the absolute abundance of each unique TCRbeta CDR3 rearrangement, sequence reads were collapsed and filtered. For each sample, productive Simpson clonality was calculated by taking the square root of Simpson's diversity index across productive rearrangements. TCRdb took over this immuneACCESS table, retaining in-frame rearrangements with V and J assigned. Such tables are incomplete; in checked studies, under half of the missing clones stem from an unresolved V gene, and the remainder is unexplained. V, J and clone size reflect that table, while D and trimming were determined from the DNA. For this sample the table gives fewer than 250,000 clones, of which roughly 83% were detected only once. The ten largest account for 7.4% of the sample.

Collaborating institutions collected whole blood in K2EDTA tubes following their own protocols. Collaborator samples were shipped for TCRbeta analysis as frozen whole blood, isolated PBMCs, or DNA extracted from either sample type. This record belongs to a study of blood T cell repertoires in COVID-19 (dated by TCRdb to about 2020). About the full investigation: Samples covering the acute and convalescent phases of COVID-19 were provided by collaborators in the United States, Italy and Spain. The prospective study material was composed of cDNA or gDNA derived from T cells, B-cell-depleted T cells, or PBMCs. The dataset comprised deeply sampled blood TCRbeta repertoires from subjects exposed to, actively infected with, or recovered from COVID-19. The repertoires were released in a freely available public database intended as a resource for research on the immune response to SARS-CoV-2. Samples came from the ongoing ImmuneRACE study (first 160 participants) plus 1,254 subjects from 6 global collaborators. The sample metadata nearly always contained a de-identified subject ID, COVID-19 status, age in years and sex. Where HLA class I and class II types were available, the types were taken from metadata supplied by the sample provider, not from assay-based typing.

Trimming at the junction amounts to 3 bases on V and 7 bases on J, and the germline ends lie 7 bases apart. The CDR3 sequence holds 13 residues, the cysteine and phenylalanine included. The CDR3 DNA has 39 bases and is translated from base 1. CDR1 MGHDK and CDR2 SYGVNS are derived from the germline V gene. General findings and caveats noted by the study authors: Clinical and demographic metadata were provided uncurated, with the amount varying by source and participant.

This clonotype originated in a woman aged 45-60 years with acute or convalescent COVID-19. The rearrangement joined TRBV25-1 to TRBJ1-6, with an unclear D gene assignment. Sample: peripheral blood. The DNA is as follows: TGTGCCAGCAGTGATCAGAGGAATTCACCCCTCCACTTT. The resulting protein is CASSDQRNSPLHF.